These T cell receptor beta chains were read from a single sample in a study of blood T cell repertoires in COVID-19. TCRdb's table, derived via immunoSEQ multiplex PCR, lists solely in-frame clones and lacks some. The sample contains some 80,000 clones, 75% to 85% of which appear only once. Sequenced sample: peripheral blood. The receptor source for this set is a middle-aged woman with active or convalescent COVID-19. CDR3s include the opening cysteine and the closing phenylalanine or tryptophan. Fields, in order: CDR3 protein, CDR3 DNA, V gene, J gene, clone size, D gene. D genes are given only for firm matches. Clone size is stated in some rows and not others, as once, few, many or a class when expanded.

CDR3: CASSFGGNQPQHF; DNA: TGTGCCAGCAGTTTCGGCGGTAATCAGCCCCAGCATTTT; V: TRBV12-3/TRBV12-4; J: TRBJ1-5; size: -; D: -
CDR3: CASSSGTGDTQYF; DNA: TGTGCCAGCAGCTCAGGGACAGGGGATACGCAGTATTTT; V: TRBV5-6; J: TRBJ2-3; size: -; D: TRBD1
CDR3: CASSPPQRRGYTF; DNA: TGTGCCAGCTCACCCCCTCAACGGAGGGGCTACACCTTC; V: TRBV18; J: TRBJ1-2; size: -; D: -
CDR3: CASSLRTGTDTQYF; DNA: TGTGCCAGCAGCTTAAGGACAGGGACAGATACGCAGTATTTT; V: TRBV7-8; J: TRBJ2-3; size: medium-sized; D: TRBD1
CDR3: CASSAGPTLNTGELFF; DNA: TGTGCTAGCAGCGCCGGTCCGACTCTAAACACCGGGGAGCTGTTTTTT; V: TRBV7-7; J: TRBJ2-2; size: few; D: -
CDR3: CASSEEEANYGYTF; DNA: TGTGCCAGCAGTGAGGAGGAGGCCAACTATGGCTACACCTTC; V: TRBV2; J: TRBJ1-2; size: -; D: -
CDR3: CASSQKGQNSPLHF; DNA: TGCGCCAGCAGCCAAAAGGGACAGAATTCACCCCTCCACTTT; V: TRBV4-3; J: TRBJ1-6; size: -; D: TRBD1
CDR3: CASSSASGGPSTYNYEQYF; DNA: TGTGCCAGCAGCTCGGCTAGCGGGGGGCCCTCCACCTACAATTACGAGCAGTACTTC; V: TRBV13; J: TRBJ2-7; size: -; D: TRBD2
CDR3: CASSDWAGETQYF; DNA: TGTGCCAGCAGCGATTGGGCCGGAGAGACCCAGTACTTC; V: TRBV5-6; J: TRBJ2-5; size: -; D: -
CDR3: CASRVQGNTEVFF; DNA: TGTGCCAGCAGGGTGCAGGGAAACACTGAAGTTTTCTTT; V: TRBV7-2; J: TRBJ1-1; size: -; D: -
CDR3: CASSQDWDTNTEAFF; DNA: TGTGCCAGCAGCCAAGATTGGGACACGAACACTGAAGCTTTCTTT; V: TRBV4-2; J: TRBJ1-1; size: -; D: -
CDR3: CASTQGGGLNGYTF; DNA: TGTGCCAGTACACAAGGGGGAGGGCTCAATGGCTACACCTTC; V: TRBV19; J: TRBJ1-2; size: -; D: -
CDR3: CASLARGRGETQYF; DNA: TGTGCCAGCCTCGCTCGAGGGCGGGGAGAGACCCAGTACTTC; V: TRBV6-6; J: TRBJ2-5; size: -; D: -
CDR3: CASSLGLAGGNEQFF; DNA: TGTGCCAGCAGCTTAGGGCTAGCGGGGGGCAATGAGCAGTTCTTC; V: TRBV11-3; J: TRBJ2-1; size: once; D: TRBD2
CDR3: CASSFSSGANVLTF; DNA: TGTGCCAGCAGCTTCAGCTCTGGGGCCAACGTCCTGACTTTC; V: TRBV5-6; J: TRBJ2-6; size: -; D: -
CDR3: CASSIGGTGGNEQFF; DNA: TGTGCCAGTAGTATTGGAGGGACAGGGGGCAATGAGCAGTTCTTC; V: TRBV19; J: TRBJ2-1; size: -; D: TRBD1
CDR3: CASSLGGPGSGNTIYF; DNA: TGCGCCAGCAGCTTGGGAGGACCCGGGAGCGGAAACACCATATATTTT; V: TRBV5-1; J: TRBJ1-3; size: -; D: -
CDR3: CASRSRGNSNQPQHF; DNA: TGTGCCAGCAGAAGTCGGGGGAATAGCAATCAGCCCCAGCATTTT; V: TRBV2; J: TRBJ1-5; size: -; D: -
CDR3: CASEAGAGETQYF; DNA: TGTGCCAGCGAGGCGGGAGCTGGGGAGACCCAGTACTTC; V: TRBV5-5; J: TRBJ2-5; size: -; D: TRBD2
CDR3: CASGTNYGYTF; DNA: TGTGCCAGCGGGACAAACTATGGCTACACCTTC; V: TRBV3-1/TRBV3-2; J: TRBJ1-2; size: -; D: -
CDR3: CASSLGTSGTDTQYF; DNA: TGCGCCAGCAGCTTAGGGACTAGCGGGACAGATACGCAGTATTTT; V: TRBV5-1; J: TRBJ2-3; size: -; D: TRBD2
CDR3: CASSSGQGSSNQPQHF; DNA: TGTGCCAGCTCATCGGGACAGGGGTCTAGCAATCAGCCCCAGCATTTT; V: TRBV18; J: TRBJ1-5; size: -; D: TRBD1
CDR3: CSVEEPRVGNTEAFF; DNA: TGCAGCGTTGAAGAACCACGGGTGGGGAACACTGAAGCTTTCTTT; V: TRBV29-1; J: TRBJ1-1; size: -; D: -